The clone carrying this TCR beta chain was counted a few times. The antigen is not known. The J segment lost 5 bases and the V segment lost 5 bases, leaving 7 bases of the junction unmatched. Per the germline V gene, CDR1 is WNHNN and CDR2 is SYGVQD (reference sequence). The CDR3 length is 14 residues. The data were taken from a study of T cell responses to AZD1222 COVID-19 vaccine. Study-level findings and limits: Spike-specific TCR breadth and depth both grew after two AZD1222 doses. There were mostly white British donors and more females than males, and clonal diversity was possibly underestimated. The number of AZD1222 recipients seropositive at baseline was only six.

Only in-frame clones appear in the TCRdb table, and some are missing; sequencing was by immunoSEQ multiplex PCR. This sample has about 130,000 clones, with approximately 93% found just once. This TCR was sampled from an adult in good health. The specimen was peripheral blood, collected on day 0 of AZD1222 vaccination. The rearrangement links TRBV10-1 to TRBJ1-1; 8 bases fit TRBD1. CDR3 bases: TGCGCCAGCAGTAAAGGACAGGGAAGGACTGAAGCTTTCTTT. Protein sequence: CASSKGQGRTEAFF.